Ten or more counts support the clone carrying this T cell receptor (beta chain). MiXCR reprocessed the PCR reads for TCRdb. The sample gives 20,000 to 25,000 clones, about 20% of which show up once; more than 9% is in the top ten. The data were taken from a study of metastatic and nonmetastatic thyroid tumors. Turning to the study itself: The authors compared repertoires across blood and tumor or nodule tissue from malignant and benign thyroid patients.

CDR1 and CDR2 from the germline V gene are SEHNR and FQNEAQ (reference sequence). V was shortened by 6 bases and J by 3 bases, with 7 bases between the two germline ends. The CDR3 consists of 12 residues. Every patient was untreated before thyroid surgery. The V and J genes are TRBV7-9 and TRBJ2-3; D is unclear. The sequence was collected from a female donor with papillary thyroid cancer or a benign thyroid nodule (not recorded which). Some clones in this sample may be carry-over from other donors' samples. The material sequenced was tumor tissue. The CDR3 reads CASRGNTDTQYF. The CDR3 DNA reads TGTGCCAGCAGGGGTAATACAGATACGCAGTATTTT.